The 21 T cell receptor beta chains given below trace back to one sample, sequenced in a study of response to subunit inactivated influenza vaccine. TCRdb ran MiXCR on the RT-PCR reads and lists one entry per CDR3 protein. Of a few hundred thousand distinct CDR3 sequences in the sample, roughly 12% were seen once. The same sample was also studied in work on T cells expressing NK-cell markers. That study reports: cDNA encoding TCR beta was synthesized via 5'RACE template switching incorporating UMIs.

The input for sequencing was PBMCs from blood, taken on the day of vaccination. The receptors stem from a man aged 45-65 years who received an inactivated influenza vaccine.

Ten or more counts support this clonotype. The V call is TRBV14, the J call TRBJ2-1; 7 bases align to TRBD2. The CDR3 has 18 amino acids. Per germline, CDR1 SGHDN and CDR2 FVKESK. V trimming: 2 bases; J trimming: 3 bases; junction bases outside the gene matches: 13. CDR3 bases: TGTGCCAGCAGCCAACCGAGCAACTGGCGGGGGAGCTACAATGAGCAGTTCTTC. It translates to CASSQPSNWRGSYNEQFF.

The CDR3 coding sequence is TGTGCCACCAGTGATTTGCAGAACGAAGAGACCCAGTACTTC. Translated, it gives CATSDLQNEETQYF. The V and J genes are TRBV24-1 and TRBJ2-5; no clear D. This CDR3 spans 14 amino acids. Per the germline V gene, CDR1 is KGHDR and CDR2 is SFDVKD. V was pared by 0 bases and J by 3 bases, with 7 bases between.

The CDR3 sequence: CASQGNNEKLFF. The CDR3 nucleotides are TGTGCCAGCCAGGGGAATAATGAAAAACTGTTTTTT. V usage is TRBV28 and J usage is TRBJ1-4, with a possible D match to TRBD1 (6 bases). Trimming removed 8 bases from V and 4 bases from J, with 8 bases in between. Germline assignment: CDR1 MDHEN and CDR2 SYDVKM. The CDR3 contains 12 residues.

The V and J genes are TRBV20-1 and TRBJ2-4; no clear D gene. This CDR3 comprises 11 residues. V lost 4 bases and J 6 bases, leaving 7 bases between the germline ends. Germline loops: CDR1 DFQATT, CDR2 SNEGSKA (reference sequence). This CDR3 is CSAKTGNIQYF. The CDR3 DNA reads as TGCAGTGCTAAAACGGGAAACATTCAGTACTTC.

This clonotype was seen repeatedly, ten times or more. The rearrangement uses TRBV7-9 and TRBJ2-3; the D is unclear. Germline V gene data show CDR1 as SEHNR and CDR2 as FQNEAQ (reference sequence). Trimming pared 3 bases from V and 4 bases from J, leaving 8 bases between. The CDR3 runs 13 residues. The CDR3 coding sequence is TGTGCCAGCAGCTTTAAAGGCCCAGATACGCAGTATTTT. It codes for CASSFKGPDTQYF.

The rearrangement joins TRBV5-1 to TRBJ2-1, with TRBD2 matching 10 bases. V shed 0 bases, J shed 6 bases, and the junction held 12 bases outside the gene matches. This CDR3 is 18 amino acids long. CDR1 SGHRS and CDR2 YFSETQ come from the germline V gene. CDR3 bases: TGCGCCAGCAGCTTGGCCAGAACTAGCGGGATGGTTAGCAATGAGCAGTTCTTC. Protein product: CASSLARTSGMVSNEQFF.

The J gene is TRBJ2-1, the V gene TRBV7-2, with D tentatively TRBD2 (5 bases). The CDR3 spans 12 residues. Germline values: CDR1 SGHTA, CDR2 FQGNSA. V gave up 5 bases and J gave up 10 bases, with 12 bases separating them. This chain's CDR3 is CASSELVAEQFF. The CDR3 region has the DNA TGTGCCAGCAGCGAACTAGTCGCGGAGCAGTTCTTC.

The sample holds a few counts of this clonotype. The chain uses TRBV12-3 or TRBV12-4 and TRBJ2-6; D ambiguous. The CDR3 covers 15 residues. V was trimmed by 4 bases and J by 0 bases, leaving 7 bases between them. As DNA, the CDR3 is TGTGCCAGCAGTTCGGTGAGCTCTGGGGCCAACGTCCTGACTTTC. Encoded protein: CASSSVSSGANVLTF.

This clonotype was counted ten times or more. This sequence joins TRBV12-3 or TRBV12-4 and TRBJ2-7; possible D gene TRBD2, 7 bases. V was pared by 1 base and J by 3 bases, with 10 bases between. The CDR3 contains 14 residues. The CDR3: CASSLGGGLYEQYF. Here the CDR3 DNA reads TGTGCCAGCAGTTTAGGGGGGGGGCTCTACGAGCAGTACTTC.

The chain uses TRBV14 and TRBJ2-2, with 8 bases matching TRBD1. Germline trimming cut 2 bases from V and 1 base from J; bases unmatched to any gene: 3. Germline V CDR1 and CDR2: SGHDN, FVKESK. There are 16 residues in the CDR3. The CDR3 DNA sequence: TGTGCCAGCAGCCAAATCGGGACAGGGAACACCGGGGAGCTGTTTTTT. This translates into CASSQIGTGNTGELFF.

This clonotype has only a few counts. The rearrangement uses TRBV12-3 or TRBV12-4 and TRBJ2-7, with D unresolved. V lost 6 bases and J 2 bases, leaving 20 bases between the germline ends. CDR3 length equals 16 residues. CDR3 protein: CASSPAYPSHTYEQYF. The CDR3 nucleotides read TGTGCCAGCAGCCCCGCGTATCCCTCTCACACCTACGAGCAGTACTTC.

The rearrangement uses TRBV9 and TRBJ2-3; D may be TRBD2 (6 bases). V lost 0 bases, J lost 7 bases, and 15 bases lay in between. The germline V gene has CDR1 SGDLS and CDR2 YYNGEE. This CDR3 contains 15 residues. This CDR3 reads CASSVAGTSSNTQYF. The CDR3 nucleotides are TGTGCCAGCAGCGTAGCAGGAACTAGCAGCAATACGCAGTATTTT.

This clonotype was detected a few times. The rearrangement joins TRBV12-3 or TRBV12-4 to TRBJ1-1; D gene unclear. V lost 4 bases to trimming and J lost 6 bases, with 9 bases between them. This CDR3 region has 12 residues. The CDR3 reads CASSSGWAEAFF. DNA for the CDR3: TGTGCCAGCAGTTCGGGGTGGGCTGAAGCTTTCTTT.

As DNA, the CDR3 is TGTGCCAGCAGTCCCGGGGGGGCGTTGTACAATGAGCAGTTCTTC. Amino acid sequence: CASSPGGALYNEQFF. The chain links TRBV7-2 to TRBJ2-1, with TRBD2 identical over 8 bases. V dropped 6 bases and J dropped 4; count of bases not matched to a gene: 8. This CDR3 has 15 amino acids. Germline V CDR1 and CDR2: SGHTA, FQGNSA.

The V and J genes are TRBV6-2 or TRBV6-3 and TRBJ2-7; no definite D call. Germline values: CDR1 MNHEY, CDR2 SVGEGT. Trimming removed 2 bases at V and 0 bases at J, with 8 bases between. The CDR3 totals 14 residues. Here the CDR3 reads CASSYRLSSYEQYF. CDR3 bases: TGTGCCAGCAGTTACCGGCTGAGCTCCTACGAGCAGTACTTC.

This clonotype occurred a few times. The chain carries TRBV20-1 and TRBJ2-2; D is tentatively TRBD1 or TRBD2 (5 bases each). This CDR3 is 14 amino acids long. CDR1 and CDR2 from the germline V gene are DFQATT and SNEGSKA (reference sequence). Trimming shortened V by 3 bases and J by 5 bases, and 13 bases separated the two germline ends. The CDR3 coding sequence is TGCAGTGCTAGTGTGTGGGGCGGGACCGGGGAGCTGTTTTTT. This translates into CSASVWGGTGELFF.

In the case of this clonotype: The junction departs from germline at one end; a sequencing error may be responsible. The chain employs TRBV15 and TRBJ2-7; D is undetermined. The CDR3 contains 15 residues. Germline V gives CDR1 LNHNV, CDR2 YYDKDF (reference sequence). The CDR3 sequence is CATSRDPAPSSEQYF. The CDR3 nucleotides are TGTGCCACCAGCAGAGATCCTGCACCCTCCTCCGAGCAGTACTTC.

The gene calls are TRBV14 and TRBJ2-5, with D unclear. This CDR3 has 15 residues. V gave up 5 bases and J gave up 0 bases, with 13 bases separating them. The germline gives CDR1 SGHDN, CDR2 FVKESK. The CDR3 region has the DNA TGTGCCAGCAGCGAAAAAGGGTGGTACCAAGAGACCCAGTACTTC. Protein sequence: CASSEKGWYQETQYF.

This clonotype came up many times. This chain connects TRBV29-1 to TRBJ1-1; D is undetermined. The CDR3 length is 8 residues. Germline assignment: CDR1 SQVTM and CDR2 ANQGSEA. V was trimmed by 7 bases and J by 8 bases, leaving 5 bases between them. The CDR3 here is CSAREAFF. CDR3 coding DNA: TGCAGCGCAAGAGAAGCTTTCTTT.

There are many counts of this clonotype. The rearrangement links TRBV20-1 to TRBJ2-5; 9 nucleotides align to TRBD2. CDR3 length: 14 residues. V shed 4 bases and J 2 bases; nucleotides not matched to a gene: 5. Germline V CDR1 and CDR2: DFQATT, SNEGSKA (reference sequence). CDR3 sequence: CSATIAGVQETQYF. The DNA of the CDR3 is TGCAGTGCTACTATAGCGGGAGTGCAAGAGACCCAGTACTTC.

This clonotype was seen many times. The chain employs TRBV7-2 and TRBJ2-5; D is perhaps TRBD1 or TRBD2 (5 bases each). The V and J ends lost 3 bases and 5 bases respectively, with 19 bases between them. Germline lookup yields CDR1 SGHTA and CDR2 FQGNSA. This CDR3 is built from 16 residues. Here the CDR3 DNA reads TGTGCCAGCAGCTTTGGGGATTTGGCAGGGACGGAGACCCAGTACTTC. Translation: CASSFGDLAGTETQYF.